The subject of this entry is one TCR beta chain. Its target is unknown. The data derive from a study of T cells expressing NK-cell markers. In the study overall: It was sorted CD3+CD56+NKG2C+, CD3+CD56+NKG2C- and CD3+CD56-NKG2C+ T cells that supplied the TCR beta repertoires. Findings and caveats of the study: Once again these clonotypes came out on top in the CD3+CD56-NKG2C+ fraction of several donors. The study left the HCMV specificity of expanded NKG2C+ T cell clones unresolved.

TCRdb re-called the 5' RACE reads and shows each CDR3 protein once, DNA omitted. This sample's table has fewer than 400,000 distinct CDR3 sequences. The CDR3 contains 14 residues. From germline, CDR1 is GTSNPN and CDR2 SVGIG (reference sequence). The TCR originated in a woman in her forties or fifties in good health. The sequencing sample was made of blood T cells: a sorted CD56 or NKG2C T cell subset, CD4+ or CD8+ T cells, or bulk PBMC T cells (not recorded which). The chain recombines TRBV30 with TRBJ2-3; with no DNA, the TCRdb D assignment of TRBD1 cannot be verified. CDR3 protein: CAWMEGQITDTQYF.